Following are 23 T cell receptor beta chains from one sample sequenced in a study of STAT5B mutations in CD4+ large granular lymphocyte leukemia. The method was immunoSEQ multiplex PCR; TCRdb's version includes in-frame clones alone and lacks a portion of them. The data hold some 32,000 clones, with around four fifths observed a single time. Specimen: CD4+ T cells from blood buffy coats. Receptor source: a human donor in good health.

The chain is built from TRBV7-8 and TRBJ2-1, with TRBD2 matching 7 bases. V trimming: 2 bases; J trimming: 8 bases; junction bases outside the gene matches: 3. Germline assignment: CDR1 SGHVS and CDR2 FQNEAQ. This CDR3 comprises 13 residues. The CDR3 protein is CASSLREVDEQFF. The CDR3 DNA is TGTGCCAGCAGCTTACGGGAGGTCGATGAGCAGTTCTTC.

The chain is built from TRBV11-2 and TRBJ2-6; D is perhaps TRBD1 or TRBD2 (5 bases each). V was trimmed by 1 base and J by 4 bases, leaving 11 bases between them. From germline, CDR1 is SGHAT and CDR2 FQNNGV. The CDR3 length is 16 residues. CDR3 coding DNA: TGTGCCAGCAGCTTAGGGGGGTCGCCCGGGGCCAACGTCCTGACTTTC. Residues: CASSLGGSPGANVLTF.

The rearrangement uses TRBV5-4 and TRBJ2-7; D is unresolved. CDR1 SGHNT and CDR2 YYREEE come from the germline V gene (reference sequence). CDR3 length: 12 amino acids. Between the trimmed V and J ends, which lost 4 bases and 3 bases, there was a span of 8 bases. The CDR3 DNA reads TGTGCCAGCAGCCTGAGTAGCTACGAGCAGTACTTC. Protein product: CASSLSSYEQYF. The whole variable domain, remainder taken from reference TRBV5-4 and TRBJ2-7, is ETGVTQSPTHLIKTRGQQVTLRCSSQSGHNTVSWYQQALGQGPQFIFQYYREEENGRGNFPPRFSGLQFPNYSSELNVNALELDDSALYLCASSLSSYEQYFGPGTRLTVT.

The CDR3 bases are TGTGCCAGCAGCTTAGCGCCGTGGGGGGGAAGAATCTACGAGCAGTACTTC. Encoded protein: CASSLAPWGGRIYEQYF. This chain joins TRBV7-2 and TRBJ2-7; 7 bases are a match to TRBD2. With 0 bases clipped from V and 3 bases from J, the junction kept 11 bases outside the gene matches. The CDR3 totals 17 residues. Looked up from germline, CDR1 is SGHTA and CDR2 is FQGNSA.

The V gene is TRBV15, the J gene TRBJ2-1; a weak D match, TRBD2 (5 bases). The CDR3 sequence is 14 residues long. The V gene lost 8 bases and the J gene lost 0 bases, with 11 bases spanning the gap. Germline CDR1 reads LNHNV; CDR2 reads YYDKDF (reference sequence). CDR3: CATESGGSYNEQFF. DNA for the CDR3: TGTGCCACCGAGAGCGGTGGCTCCTACAATGAGCAGTTCTTC.

This chain connects TRBV27 to TRBJ1-1; TRBD1 is a possible D gene (6 bases). The V end was cut by 8 bases, the J end by 7 bases, with 17 bases between. Per the germline V gene, CDR1 is MNHEY and CDR2 is SMNVEV (reference sequence). The CDR3 is 13 amino acids. The CDR3 protein is CASCRRGAGEAFF. The CDR3 DNA follows: TGTGCCAGCTGTCGGCGGGGGGCTGGTGAAGCTTTCTTT.

The rearrangement joins TRBV7-3 to TRBJ2-6; D perhaps matches TRBD2 (6 bases). The germline V and J ends were trimmed by 5 bases and 1 base, with 15 bases remaining between them. In germline, CDR1 is SGHTA, CDR2 FQGTGA. There are 17 residues in the CDR3. CDR3: CASSPTGGLSGANVLTF. In nucleotides, the CDR3 is TGTGCCAGCAGCCCAACAGGAGGGCTGTCTGGGGCCAACGTCCTGACTTTC.

This sequence joins TRBV6-1 and TRBJ2-3; D gene ambiguous. The germline V and J ends were trimmed by 4 bases and 2 bases, with 10 bases remaining between them. The CDR3 contains 14 residues. Germline loops: CDR1 MNHNS, CDR2 SASEGT. Here the CDR3 DNA reads TGTGCCAGCAGTGGCGTGGGAACCACAGATACGCAGTATTTT. Its translation: CASSGVGTTDTQYF.

This chain uses TRBV7-8 with TRBJ2-3; D not resolved. In germline, CDR1 is SGHVS, CDR2 FQNEAQ. With 2 bases removed from V and 1 base from J, the gap between germline ends came to 13 bases. The CDR3 is made up of 16 amino acids. The CDR3 is CASSLQGRSGTDTQYF. DNA of the CDR3: TGTGCCAGCAGCTTACAAGGCAGGAGCGGCACAGATACGCAGTATTTT.

The genes are TRBV2 and TRBJ2-1; the D gene is possibly TRBD1 (6 bases). The CDR3 contains 13 residues. The V end was cut by 8 bases, the J end by 3 bases, with 11 bases between. Germline values: CDR1 SNHLY, CDR2 FYNNEI. CDR3 sequence (DNA): TGTGCCAGCGGCCGGGACAACTACAATGAGCAGTTCTTC. Translated: CASGRDNYNEQFF.

The V gene is TRBV18, the J gene TRBJ1-5; no reliable D call. With 6 bases removed from V and 0 bases from J, the gap between germline ends came to 9 bases. CDR1 is KGHSH, CDR2 LQKENI, per germline. This CDR3 contains 14 residues. The CDR3 region has the DNA TGTGCCAGCTCTCGGGATAATAGCAATCAGCCCCAGCATTTT. Protein product: CASSRDNSNQPQHF.

This clone appeared once. The chain couples TRBV5-1 to TRBJ2-7; 7 bases are shared with TRBD1. This CDR3 contains 15 residues. J was trimmed by 0 bases and V by 0 bases; bases with no gene match: 3. Germline V CDR1 and CDR2: SGHRS, YFSETQ. This CDR3 is CASSLEGQASYEQYF. DNA of the CDR3: TGCGCCAGCAGCTTGGAAGGACAGGCCTCCTACGAGCAGTACTTC.

The chain recombines TRBV5-1 with TRBJ1-1, with D possibly TRBD1 on 5 matching bases. From germline, CDR1 is SGHRS and CDR2 YFSETQ. Trimming removed 0 bases at V and 7 bases at J, with 10 bases between. The CDR3 is 13 residues long. DNA for the CDR3: TGCGCCAGCAGCTTGGGCGGGGGGGGTGAAGCTTTCTTT. Translated, it gives CASSLGGGGEAFF.

V usage is TRBV5-4 and J usage is TRBJ2-5; 9 bases are a match to TRBD2. Germline V gene lookup returns CDR1 SGHNT and CDR2 YYREEE (reference sequence). This CDR3 spans 15 amino acids. The trim removed 0 bases at V and 7 bases at J, leaving 7 bases unmatched. CDR3 nucleotides: TGTGCCAGCAGCTTGGCCGGGACTAGCCGGGCGACCCAGTACTTC. Its translation is CASSLAGTSRATQYF. The full variable domain, rest sourced from reference TRBV5-4 and TRBJ2-5, is ETGVTQSPTHLIKTRGQQVTLRCSSQSGHNTVSWYQQALGQGPQFIFQYYREEENGRGNFPPRFSGLQFPNYSSELNVNALELDDSALYLCASSLAGTSRATQYFGPGTRLLVL.

The V and J genes are TRBV7-2 and TRBJ1-5; D is unresolved. The CDR3 consists of 12 residues. The V gene lost 5 bases and the J gene lost 4 bases, with 6 bases spanning the gap. Germline CDR1 is SGHTA and CDR2 is FQGNSA. DNA of the CDR3: TGTGCCAGCAGCCGGCAAAATCAGCCCCAGCATTTT. Its translation is CASSRQNQPQHF. Full variable domain (rest looked up from reference TRBV7-2 and TRBJ1-5): GAGVSQSPSNKVTEKGKDVELRCDPISGHTALYWYRQSLGQGLEFLIYFQGNSAPDKSGLPSDRFSAERTGGSVSTLTIQRTQQEDSAVYLCASSRQNQPQHFGDGTRLSIL.

The chain recombines TRBV4-1 with TRBJ2-4, with TRBD2 as a possible D gene (6 bases). From germline, CDR1 is MGHRA and CDR2 YSYEKL. CDR3 size: 15 residues. V was shortened by 1 base and J by 9 bases, with 16 bases between the two germline ends. CDR3 coding DNA: TGCGCCAGCAGCCAAGTAGTCTCGGGGGATGGCATTCAGTACTTC. Encoded protein: CASSQVVSGDGIQYF.

The V and J genes are TRBV18 and TRBJ2-7; 8 bases map to TRBD1. Per the germline V gene, CDR1 is KGHSH and CDR2 is LQKENI. V gave up 0 bases and J gave up 6 bases; unmatched junction bases: 7. This CDR3 contains 15 residues. This chain's CDR3 is CASSPPGTGVSEQYF. The CDR3 region has the DNA TGTGCCAGCTCACCACCAGGGACAGGTGTCTCCGAGCAGTACTTC. The complete variable domain, with remaining parts taken from reference TRBV18 and TRBJ2-7, reads NAGVMQNPRHLVRRRGQEARLRCSPMKGHSHVYWYRQLPEEGLKFMVYLQKENIIDESGMPKERFSAEFPKEGPSILRIQQVVRGDSAAYFCASSPPGTGVSEQYFGPGTRLTVT.

The gene calls are TRBV6-1 and TRBJ2-7; TRBD2 aligns across 7 bases. This CDR3 is built from 12 residues. Germline V gene data show CDR1 as MNHNS and CDR2 as SASEGT. J gave up 6 bases and V 7 bases, and 6 bases lay outside the gene matches. The CDR3 DNA follows: TGTGCCAGCACCAACGGGAGGCGCGAGCAGTACTTC. This translates into CASTNGRREQYF.

This clone showed up just once. The CDR3 loop is CASSRPAVGFRDGYTF. CDR3 bases: TGCGCCAGCAGCCGACCCGCTGTAGGGTTTCGAGATGGCTACACCTTC. The chain joins TRBV5-1 to TRBJ1-2; D call uncertain. The CDR3 covers 16 residues. Germline V gives CDR1 SGHRS, CDR2 YFSETQ. V lost 4 bases and J 6 bases, leaving 22 bases between the germline ends.

This clone was observed once. The chain is built from TRBV9 and TRBJ2-3; 9 nucleotides match TRBD2. With 0 bases clipped from V and 2 bases from J, the junction kept 1 base outside the gene matches. Germline-derived CDR1 and CDR2 are SGDLS and YYNGEE. There are 15 residues in the CDR3. The CDR3: CASSVGLADTDTQYF. The CDR3 DNA reads TGTGCCAGCAGCGTAGGACTAGCGGACACAGATACGCAGTATTTT. The variable domain in full, with the rest retrieved from reference TRBV9 and TRBJ2-3, is DSGVTQTPKHLITATGQRVTLRCSPRSGDLSVYWYQQSLDQGLQFLIQYYNGEERAKGNILERFSAQQFPDLHSELNLSSLELGDSALYFCASSVGLADTDTQYFGPGTRLTVL.

The rearrangement uses TRBV7-2 and TRBJ2-7, with a weak D call TRBD1 (6 bases). The CDR3 covers 16 residues. The V gene lost 2 bases and the J gene lost 3 bases, with 17 bases spanning the gap. Germline V gives CDR1 SGHTA, CDR2 FQGNSA. The CDR3 DNA sequence: TGTGCCAGCAGCTTATCCGCCGAGGGACAAGTCTACGAGCAGTACTTC. It is translated as CASSLSAEGQVYEQYF.

This chain uses TRBV30 with TRBJ1-5; D is possibly TRBD1 (6 bases). The CDR3 contains 13 residues. The V end lost 1 base, the J end lost 6 bases, and 10 bases lay between the germline ends. Germline CDR1 and CDR2: GTSNPN and SVGIG (reference sequence). CDR3 in amino acids: CAWSAGGGQPQHF. CDR3 bases: TGTGCCTGGAGTGCCGGAGGGGGTCAGCCCCAGCATTTT.

The rearrangement links TRBV28 to TRBJ2-5; 7 bases line up with TRBD1. The CDR3 extends over 15 amino acids. CDR1 is MDHEN and CDR2 is SYDVKM in the germline V gene. V shed 1 base and J 5 bases; nucleotides not matched to a gene: 7. CDR3 nucleotides: TGTGCCAGCAGTTTATTACAGGGGCAGGGGGAGACCCAGTACTTC. It translates to CASSLLQGQGETQYF.